Below, 32 T cell receptor beta chains from the same sample are listed, as sequenced in a study of CD8+ T cells in alopecia areata. Peripheral blood samples and lesional scalp punch biopsies were obtained from alopecia areata patients. RNA was extracted and reverse transcribed into cDNA as the sequencing template. Assay used: immunoSEQ multiplex PCR; TCRdb lists only in-frame clones, some missing. The data show about 13,000 clones, with approximately 61% seen just once and 9.5% to 13% held by the top ten. The source material was skin, sampled at week 0. The receptors come from a human donor with alopecia areata.

This chain connects TRBV2 to TRBJ2-1; 8 positions match TRBD2. V shed 3 bases, J shed 9 bases, and the junction held 7 bases outside the gene matches. The CDR3 is 14 amino acids. Germline CDR1 is SNHLY and CDR2 is FYNNEI. For the CDR3, the DNA is TGTGCCAGCAGTGACCGGGGGGGCCGTAGTGAGCAGTTCTTC. Translated, it gives CASSDRGGRSEQFF.

This clone was seen a few times. This chain joins TRBV10-3 and TRBJ2-3; possibly TRBD2 for D (6 bases). Germline CDR1 ENHRY, CDR2 SYGVKD. The CDR3 runs to 13 residues. V was trimmed by 4 bases and J by 6 bases, leaving 11 bases between them. CDR3 in DNA: TGTGCCATCAGTGTAATAGGAGGGGATACGCAGTATTTT. This translates into CAISVIGGDTQYF.

This chain links TRBV30 with TRBJ2-7; D gene unclear. Germline lookup yields CDR1 GTSNPN and CDR2 SVGIG (reference sequence). Deletions cut 0 bases from V and 7 bases from J, with 28 bases between. CDR3 size: 18 residues. CDR3 nucleotides: TGTGCCTGGAGTGTTAGGATTGGGATGGCCTCACCCGAAGGTGAGCAGTACTTC. It yields the protein CAWSVRIGMASPEGEQYF.

The rearrangement joins TRBV2 to TRBJ2-7; TRBD2 matches 7 bases. V lost 8 bases to trimming and J lost 5 bases; unmatched junction nucleotides: 15. This CDR3 comprises 15 residues. Germline loops: CDR1 SNHLY, CDR2 FYNNEI. CDR3 in DNA: TGTGCCAGCCGTGGCGGGAGAGGGCGTTCCAACGAGCAGTACTTC. It yields the protein CASRGGRGRSNEQYF.

This clone was observed a handful of times. The chain links TRBV9 to TRBJ1-1; D is unclear. The V and J ends lost 0 bases and 4 bases respectively, with 10 bases between them. CDR3 length: 14 residues. CDR1 is SGDLS, CDR2 YYNGEE, per germline. The CDR3 is CASSVEEGFTEAFF. In DNA, the CDR3 is TGTGCCAGCAGCGTAGAAGAGGGATTCACTGAAGCTTTCTTT. The whole variable domain, remainder taken from reference TRBV9 and TRBJ1-1, is DSGVTQTPKHLITATGQRVTLRCSPRSGDLSVYWYQQSLDQGLQFLIQYYNGEERAKGNILERFSAQQFPDLHSELNLSSLELGDSALYFCASSVEEGFTEAFFGQGTRLTVV.

The gene calls are TRBV4-3 and TRBJ1-4; 9 bases are shared with TRBD1. Per germline, CDR1 LGHNA and CDR2 YSLEER. V shed 0 bases, J shed 4 bases, and the junction held 3 bases outside the gene matches. This CDR3 contains 16 residues. The CDR3, as DNA: TGCGCCAGCAGCCAAGATCGGGACAGGGTTAATGAAAAACTGTTTTTT. This sequence encodes CASSQDRDRVNEKLFF.

The CDR3 here is CASSAAGVSGTYGYTF. CDR3 nucleotide sequence: TGTGCCAGCAGCGCGGCAGGGGTTTCCGGGACCTATGGCTACACCTTC. The chain links TRBV9 to TRBJ1-2, with a tentative D call TRBD1 (6 bases). Per the germline V gene, CDR1 is SGDLS and CDR2 is YYNGEE. The CDR3 consists of 16 residues. Deletions cut 3 bases from V and 4 bases from J, with 19 bases between.

The V call is TRBV27, the J call TRBJ2-2; 9 nucleotides agree with TRBD1. The germline V gene encodes CDR1 MNHEY and CDR2 SMNVEV (reference sequence). Germline trimming cut 2 bases from V and 4 bases from J; bases unmatched to any gene: 8. This CDR3 is 17 amino acids long. Here the CDR3 DNA reads TGTGCCAGCAGTTTAGGGACAGGGACCCGTGGCACCGGGGAGCTGTTTTTT. It codes for CASSLGTGTRGTGELFF.

The gene calls are TRBV5-1 and TRBJ1-3; D is unresolved. Germline V CDR1 and CDR2: SGHRS, YFSETQ. Trimming pared 0 bases from V and 3 bases from J, leaving 1 base between. The CDR3 totals 12 residues. The CDR3 coding sequence is TGCGCCAGCAGCTTGGATGGAAACACCATATATTTT. It is translated as CASSLDGNTIYF. Looking up the rest from reference TRBV5-1 and TRBJ1-3 gives the full variable domain: KAGVTQTPRYLIKTRGQQVTLSCSPISGHRSVSWYQQTPGQGLQFLFEYFSETQRNKGNFPGRFSGRQFSNSRSEMNVSTLELGDSALYLCASSLDGNTIYFGEGSWLTVV.

This CDR3 is CASRSYRGRDYGYTF. The DNA for the CDR3 is TGTGCCAGCAGATCCTACAGGGGGCGCGACTATGGCTACACCTTC. V and J are TRBV6-1 and TRBJ1-2; 9 bases match TRBD1. V gave up 6 bases and J gave up 3 bases; unmatched junction bases: 8. The CDR3 has 15 amino acids. The germline V gene has CDR1 MNHNS and CDR2 SASEGT.

Worth noting for this clone: Germline and junction disagree at one end, which may indicate a read error. The V gene is TRBV28, the J gene TRBJ2-7; TRBD1 agrees at 11 bases. The CDR3 extends over 12 amino acids. Looked up from germline, CDR1 is MDHEN and CDR2 is SYDVKM. The CDR3 sequence: CASRFDMGQGDF. CDR3 nucleotide sequence: TGTGCCAGCCGTTTCGATATGGGACAGGGGGACTTC. The full variable domain, its missing parts supplied by reference TRBV28 and TRBJ2-7, is DVKVTQSSRYLVKRTGEKVFLECVQDMDHENMFWYRQDPGLGLRLIYFSYDVKMKEKGDIPEGYSVSREKKERFSLILESASTNQTSMYLCASRFDMGQGDFGPGTRLTVT.

The chain is built from TRBV7-2 and TRBJ2-1, with D perhaps matching TRBD1 or TRBD2 (5 bases each). CDR3 size: 15 residues. Per germline, CDR1 SGHTA and CDR2 FQGNSA. V was shortened by 3 bases and J by 6 bases, with 15 bases between the two germline ends. This chain's CDR3 is CASSFKGIGTNEQFF. CDR3 DNA sequence: TGTGCCAGCAGCTTTAAGGGCATAGGGACCAATGAGCAGTTCTTC.

This chain uses TRBV20-1 with TRBJ1-2, with D perhaps matching TRBD1 (6 bases). The germline CDR1 and CDR2 sequences are DFQATT and SNEGSKA (reference sequence). V lost 6 bases and J lost 3, with 8 bases in between. The CDR3 has 11 amino acids. CDR3 sequence (DNA): TGCAGTGCAGGACAGTACTATGGCTACACCTTC. It specifies CSAGQYYGYTF.

This clone has just a few counts. This chain uses TRBV28 with TRBJ2-1, with 8 bases aligning to TRBD1. CDR1 MDHEN and CDR2 SYDVKM come from the germline V gene. J was trimmed by 3 bases and V by 4 bases; bases with no gene match: 5. The CDR3 length is 15 residues. CDR3 DNA sequence: TGTGCCAGCAGTTCCCCGGGACAGGACTACAATGAGCAGTTCTTC. It specifies CASSSPGQDYNEQFF.

The V gene is TRBV5-1, the J gene TRBJ2-1; D unresolved. Trimming removed 4 bases from V and 6 bases from J, with 8 bases in between. The CDR3 is 12 amino acids. CDR1 is SGHRS and CDR2 is YFSETQ in the germline V gene. This CDR3 is CASSRPGNEQFF. CDR3 sequence (DNA): TGCGCCAGCAGCCGACCAGGCAATGAGCAGTTCTTC. Looking up the rest from reference TRBV5-1 and TRBJ2-1 gives the full variable domain: KAGVTQTPRYLIKTRGQQVTLSCSPISGHRSVSWYQQTPGQGLQFLFEYFSETQRNKGNFPGRFSGRQFSNSRSEMNVSTLELGDSALYLCASSRPGNEQFFGPGTRLTVL.

The chain links TRBV7-9 to TRBJ1-5, with TRBD1 matching over 8 bases. The CDR3 has 15 amino acids. Per germline, CDR1 SEHNR and CDR2 FQNEAQ (reference sequence). With 2 bases clipped from V and 7 bases from J, the junction kept 7 bases outside the gene matches. Written as DNA, the CDR3 is TGTGCCAGCAGCTTATCGCAGGGGGCGGAACAGCCCCAGCATTTT. As protein: CASSLSQGAEQPQHF.

The CDR3: CASSLPGLTPGRHNEQFF. CDR3 coding DNA: TGTGCCAGCAGCTTACCCGGCCTTACCCCGGGACGTCACAATGAGCAGTTCTTC. This chain joins TRBV7-9 and TRBJ2-1; D tentatively fits TRBD1 or TRBD2 (5 bases each). Per the germline V gene, CDR1 is SEHNR and CDR2 is FQNEAQ (reference sequence). The V end lost 2 bases, the J end lost 5 bases, and 22 bases lay between the germline ends. The CDR3 runs 18 residues.

The chain joins TRBV18 to TRBJ1-5; D not certain. V was shortened by 3 bases and J by 2 bases, with 11 bases between the two germline ends. Germline loops: CDR1 KGHSH, CDR2 LQKENI. This CDR3 contains 15 residues. CDR3 amino acids: CASSPERVGNQPQHF. DNA for the CDR3: TGTGCCAGCTCACCGGAGAGGGTTGGCAATCAGCCCCAGCATTTT.

The rearrangement joins TRBV4-1 to TRBJ1-4; no reliable D call. CDR1 and CDR2 from the germline V gene are MGHRA and YSYEKL. The CDR3 consists of 17 residues. With 7 bases removed from V and 8 bases from J, the gap between germline ends came to 26 bases. The CDR3 is CASNHLNFGPGGEKLFF. In DNA, the CDR3 is TGCGCCAGCAACCATTTAAATTTCGGACCAGGAGGGGAAAAACTGTTTTTT.

The rearrangement joins TRBV6-5 to TRBJ2-7; TRBD2 matches at 11 bases. CDR3 length: 15 residues. Germline loops: CDR1 MNHEY, CDR2 SVGAGI. Trimming took 6 bases from V and 3 from J; bases not matched to a gene: 7. CDR3 coding DNA: TGTGCCAGCAGCGCCGGTACTAGCGGGGGCTACGAGCAGTACTTC. Amino acid sequence: CASSAGTSGGYEQYF.

The chain recombines TRBV27 with TRBJ1-1; D might be TRBD1 (5 bases). The germline V gene has CDR1 MNHEY and CDR2 SMNVEV (reference sequence). The CDR3 has 13 residues. Trimming took 5 bases from V and 5 from J, leaving 12 bases between them. CDR3 region: CASSPRWGTEAFF. DNA of the CDR3: TGTGCCAGCAGTCCAAGGTGGGGGACTGAAGCTTTCTTT.

The chain employs TRBV7-3 and TRBJ2-1; weak D call: TRBD1 (5 bases). Germline loops: CDR1 SGHTA, CDR2 FQGTGA. The CDR3 runs to 15 residues. The V end lost 3 bases, the J end lost 0 bases, and 9 bases lay between the germline ends. The CDR3 loop is CASSFTGGSYNEQFF. DNA of the CDR3: TGTGCCAGCAGCTTTACAGGTGGCTCCTACAATGAGCAGTTCTTC.

V usage is TRBV18 and J usage is TRBJ2-3, with 9 bases aligning to TRBD2. The trim removed 6 bases at V and 2 bases at J, leaving 9 bases unmatched. The germline CDR1 and CDR2 sequences are KGHSH and LQKENI. The CDR3 spans 16 residues. As DNA, the CDR3 is TGTGCCAGCTCGAACGCCGCGGGGGGGGTCACAGATACGCAGTATTTT. Translating it yields CASSNAAGGVTDTQYF.

This clone is classed as medium-sized. The chain uses TRBV23-1 and TRBJ1-1; D is undetermined. TRBV23-1 is an open reading frame whose function is uncertain. V lost 3 bases and J lost 10, with 21 bases in between. CDR3 length equals 15 residues. The CDR3 DNA reads as TGCGCCAGCAGTCACCTGCGACGGAGGCCTTGGGCAGCTTTCTTT. This codes for CASSHLRRRPWAAFF.

The chain carries TRBV5-1 and TRBJ2-1, with D perhaps matching TRBD2 (7 bases). V lost 4 bases and J lost 8, with 22 bases in between. The CDR3 extends over 16 amino acids. The germline CDR1 and CDR2 sequences are SGHRS and YFSETQ. The DNA of the CDR3 is TGCGCCAGCAGCCAGTCCGGGGGGCCCTTACGCCATGAGCAGTTCTTC. Translating gives CASSQSGGPLRHEQFF.

The chain couples TRBV4-2 to TRBJ2-2; 7 nucleotides line up with TRBD2. Unmatched junction bases numbered 4, after V lost 3 bases and J lost 6 bases. Germline-derived CDR1 and CDR2 are LGHNA and YNFKEQ. This CDR3 region has 14 residues. This CDR3 reads CASSHREGAGELFF. The CDR3 nucleotides are TGTGCCAGCAGCCACAGGGAGGGCGCCGGGGAGCTGTTTTTT.

The rearrangement joins TRBV6-1 to TRBJ1-1; D unclear. There are 13 residues in the CDR3. Trimming cost V 3 bases and J 6 bases, with 11 bases left between them. The germline V gene has CDR1 MNHNS and CDR2 SASEGT. The CDR3 nucleotides are TGTGCCAGCAGTGATAAAAGGAAGGCTGAAGCTTTCTTT. As protein: CASSDKRKAEAFF.

This clone showed up just once. The gene calls are TRBV7-6 and TRBJ2-6, with a weak D call TRBD2 (6 bases). The CDR3 contains 15 residues. V lost 5 bases to trimming and J lost 2 bases, with 10 bases between them. In germline, CDR1 is SGHVS, CDR2 FNYEAQ. CDR3 region: CASSPGVPGANVLTF. As DNA, the CDR3 is TGTGCCAGCAGCCCGGGGGTCCCTGGGGCCAACGTCCTGACTTTC.

A few counts support this clone. Possible read error: a much larger clone is one base away. The CDR3 DNA sequence: TGTGCCAGCAGCCAGGAGAGGGTCTGGGGAGGCGAAGAGACCCAGTACTTC. It translates to CASSQERVWGGEETQYF. The chain joins TRBV4-2 to TRBJ2-5; D may be TRBD2 (6 bases). V was clipped by 3 bases and J by 3 bases, with 20 bases between them. The germline V gene encodes CDR1 LGHNA and CDR2 YNFKEQ. The CDR3 is made up of 17 amino acids.

This clone was found a few times. This chain joins TRBV7-8 and TRBJ2-7; either TRBD1 or TRBD2 may fit D (6 bases each). Germline CDR1 is SGHVS and CDR2 is FQNEAQ. The CDR3 is 15 residues long. V lost 4 bases, J lost 3 bases, and 16 bases lay in between. In DNA, the CDR3 is TGTGCCAGCAGCTCAACCGCGGGACATGGCTACGAGCAGTACTTC. Protein product: CASSSTAGHGYEQYF.

This chain uses TRBV5-4 with TRBJ2-1, with 14 bases that match TRBD2. CDR3 length: 16 amino acids. V shed 4 bases, J shed 7 bases, and the junction held 7 bases outside the gene matches. Looked up from germline, CDR1 is SGHNT and CDR2 is YYREEE (reference sequence). CDR3: CASSIRTSGGQNEQFF. CDR3 DNA sequence: TGTGCCAGCAGCATTCGGACTAGCGGGGGGCAGAATGAGCAGTTCTTC.

This rearrangement joins TRBV30 to TRBJ2-7, with 9 bases aligning to TRBD2. This CDR3 contains 12 residues. Germline V gene sequence: CDR1 GTSNPN, CDR2 SVGIG (reference sequence). The J segment lost 6 bases and the V segment lost 5 bases, leaving 5 bases of the junction unmatched. The DNA of the CDR3 is TGTGCCTGGGCGGGACTAGCCGGCGAGCAGTACTTC. This sequence encodes CAWAGLAGEQYF.